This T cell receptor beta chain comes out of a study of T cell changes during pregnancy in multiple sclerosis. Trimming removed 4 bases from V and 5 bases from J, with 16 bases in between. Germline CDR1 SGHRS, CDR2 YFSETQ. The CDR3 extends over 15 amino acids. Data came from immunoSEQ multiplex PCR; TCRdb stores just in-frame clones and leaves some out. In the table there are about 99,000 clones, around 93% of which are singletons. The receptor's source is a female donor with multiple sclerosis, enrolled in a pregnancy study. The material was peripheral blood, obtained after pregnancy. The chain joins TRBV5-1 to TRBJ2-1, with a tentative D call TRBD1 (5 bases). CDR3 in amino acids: CASSQLGPSNNEQFF. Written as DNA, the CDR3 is TGCGCCAGCAGCCAGCTGGGGCCCTCAAACAATGAGCAGTTCTTC.